This T cell receptor beta chain was documented in a study of blood T cell repertoires in COVID-19. On the study more broadly: The United States, Italy and Spain provided the acute and convalescent COVID-19 samples. The analysed material was cDNA or gDNA that came from T cells, B-cell-depleted T cells, or PBMCs.

Turning to this clone: At one end, the junction sequence differs from germline, possibly due to a read error.

CDR3 length: 15 amino acids. CDR1 MNHNS and CDR2 SASEGT come from the germline V gene. In the original processing: Counts of nucleated cells, estimated from reference gene primer amplification, were obtained. Profiled with immunoSEQ multiplex PCR; TCRdb holds only in-frame clones, not every one. That table furnishes V, J and clone size, whereas the DNA furnished D and trimming. The sample carries about 81,000 clones, around nine tenths recorded once. The sequencing sample was made of peripheral blood. V usage is TRBV6-1 and J usage is TRBJ1-2, with no clear D. The source is a woman aged 80 or older with acute or convalescent COVID-19. The CDR3 region is CASREAHVAAYGYTF. The CDR3, as DNA: TGTGCCAGCAGGGAAGCCCATGTGGCAGCGTATGGCTACACCTTC.